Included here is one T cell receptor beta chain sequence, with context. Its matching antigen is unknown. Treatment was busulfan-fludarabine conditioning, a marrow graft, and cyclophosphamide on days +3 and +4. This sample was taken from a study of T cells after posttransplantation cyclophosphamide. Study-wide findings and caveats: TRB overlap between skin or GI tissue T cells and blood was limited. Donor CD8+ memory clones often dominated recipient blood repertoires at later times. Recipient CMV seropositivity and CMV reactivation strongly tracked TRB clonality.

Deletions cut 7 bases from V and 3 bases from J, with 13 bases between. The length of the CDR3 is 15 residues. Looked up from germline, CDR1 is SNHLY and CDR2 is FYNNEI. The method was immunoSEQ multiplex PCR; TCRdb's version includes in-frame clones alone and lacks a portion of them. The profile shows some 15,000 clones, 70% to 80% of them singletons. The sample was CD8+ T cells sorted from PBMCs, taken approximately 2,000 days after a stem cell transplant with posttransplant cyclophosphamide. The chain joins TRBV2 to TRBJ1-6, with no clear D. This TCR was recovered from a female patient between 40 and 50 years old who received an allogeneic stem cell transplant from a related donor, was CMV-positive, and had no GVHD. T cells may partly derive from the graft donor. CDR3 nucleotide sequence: TGTGCCAGCACGCCGGCGGGAATCTATAATTCACCCCTCCACTTT. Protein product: CASTPAGIYNSPLHF.